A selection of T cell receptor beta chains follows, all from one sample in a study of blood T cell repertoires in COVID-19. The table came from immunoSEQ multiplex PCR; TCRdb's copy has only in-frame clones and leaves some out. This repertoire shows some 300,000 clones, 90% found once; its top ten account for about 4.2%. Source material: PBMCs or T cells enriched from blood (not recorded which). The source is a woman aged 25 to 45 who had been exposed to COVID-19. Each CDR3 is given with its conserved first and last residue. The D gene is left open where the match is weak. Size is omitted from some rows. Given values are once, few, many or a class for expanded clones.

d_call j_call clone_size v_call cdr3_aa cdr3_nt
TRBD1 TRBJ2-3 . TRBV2 CASIRSGQAEFALYF TGTGCCAGCATTCGGTCGGGACAGGCCGAATTCGCTCTGTATTTT
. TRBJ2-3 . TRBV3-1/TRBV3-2 CASSQRVISTDTQYF TGTGCCAGCAGCCAGCGGGTTATTAGCACAGATACGCAGTATTTT
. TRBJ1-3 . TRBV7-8 CASSKDGNSGNTIYF TGTGCCAGCAGCAAGGACGGGAACTCTGGAAACACCATATATTTT
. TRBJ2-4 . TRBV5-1 CASSPTILGKNIQYF TGCGCCAGCAGCCCCACGATTCTAGGCAAAAACATTCAGTACTTC
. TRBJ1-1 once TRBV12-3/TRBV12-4 CASSLSAEAFF TGTGCCAGCAGTTTAAGCGCTGAAGCTTTCTTT
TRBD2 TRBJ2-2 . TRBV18 CASSPPTSLGNTGELFF TGTGCCAGCTCACCACCGACTAGCCTAGGGAACACCGGGGAGCTGTTTTTT
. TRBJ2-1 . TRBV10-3 CAINGLAGDHNEQFF TGTGCCATCAATGGGTTGGCAGGCGATCACAATGAGCAGTTCTTC
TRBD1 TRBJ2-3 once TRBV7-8 CASSLRTGEGTDTQYF TGTGCCAGCAGCCTCAGGACAGGGGAGGGCACAGATACGCAGTATTTT
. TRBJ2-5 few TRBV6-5 CASSPGETQYF TGTGCCAGCAGCCCAGGGGAGACCCAGTACTTC
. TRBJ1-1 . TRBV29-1 CSVEGRVRTEAFF TGCAGCGTTGAGGGGAGGGTGAGGACCGAAGCTTTCTTT
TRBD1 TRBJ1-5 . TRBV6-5 CATNDRVNQPQHF TGTGCCACCAACGACAGGGTTAATCAGCCCCAGCATTTT
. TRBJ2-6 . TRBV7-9 CASRHSSGANVLTF TGTGCCAGCAGGCACAGTTCTGGGGCCAACGTCCTGACTTTC
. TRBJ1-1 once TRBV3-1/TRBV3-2 CASSQDLGGTEAFF TGTGCCAGCAGCCAAGATCTAGGGGGCACTGAAGCTTTCTTT
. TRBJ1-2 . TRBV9 CASSVGTGGGYGYTF TGTGCCAGCAGCGTAGGCACCGGCGGTGGCTATGGCTACACCTTC
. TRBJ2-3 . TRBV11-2 CASSSDTQYF TGTGCCAGCAGTTCGGATACGCAGTATTTT
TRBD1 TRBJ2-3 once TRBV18 CASSRRPGQGPDTQYF TGTGCCAGCTCGCGGAGACCGGGACAGGGACCAGATACGCAGTATTTT
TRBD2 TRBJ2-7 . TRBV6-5 CASEGLAGTYEQYF TGTGCCAGCGAAGGACTAGCGGGGACCTACGAGCAGTACTTC
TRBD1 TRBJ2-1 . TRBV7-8 CASSPTGGSYNEQFF TGTGCCAGCAGCCCGACAGGGGGCTCCTACAATGAGCAGTTCTTC
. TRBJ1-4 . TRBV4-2 CASSQDGLANEKLFF TGTGCCAGCAGCCAAGATGGGCTGGCCAATGAAAAACTGTTTTTT
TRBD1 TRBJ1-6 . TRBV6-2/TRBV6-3 CASSYSTVRTGSLNSPLHF TGTGCCAGCAGTTACTCGACCGTCAGGACAGGTTCTTTGAATTCACCCCTCCACTTT
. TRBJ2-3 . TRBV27 CASSLSRVGDTQYF TGTGCCAGCAGTTTAAGCAGGGTCGGGGATACGCAGTATTTT
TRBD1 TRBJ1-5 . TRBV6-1 CASSEGTGEKPQHF TGTGCCAGCAGTGAAGGGACAGGGGAGAAGCCCCAGCATTTT
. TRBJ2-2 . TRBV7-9 CASSLPGGELFF TGTGCCAGCAGCTTACCAGGGGGGGAGCTGTTTTTT
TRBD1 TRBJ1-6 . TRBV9 CASSVVAGGNSPLHF TGTGCCAGCAGCGTAGTAGCAGGGGGTAATTCACCCCTCCACTTT
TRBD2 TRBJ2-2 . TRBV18 CASSTRTSGGAGELFF TGTGCCAGCTCAACCCGGACTAGCGGGGGAGCCGGGGAGCTGTTTTTT
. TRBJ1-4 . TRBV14 CASSPPGRTNEKLFF TGTGCCAGCAGCCCTCCGGGGAGGACTAATGAAAAACTGTTTTTT
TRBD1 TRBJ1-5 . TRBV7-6 CASSLRTGDNQPQHF TGTGCCAGCAGCCTAAGGACAGGGGACAATCAGCCCCAGCATTTT
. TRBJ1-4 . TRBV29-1 CSVDPPGATNEKLFF TGCAGCGTTGACCCCCCCGGTGCAACTAATGAAAAACTGTTTTTT
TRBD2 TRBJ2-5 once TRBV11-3 CASSLDGSGGAQYF TGTGCCAGCAGCTTAGATGGGAGCGGGGGTGCCCAGTACTTC